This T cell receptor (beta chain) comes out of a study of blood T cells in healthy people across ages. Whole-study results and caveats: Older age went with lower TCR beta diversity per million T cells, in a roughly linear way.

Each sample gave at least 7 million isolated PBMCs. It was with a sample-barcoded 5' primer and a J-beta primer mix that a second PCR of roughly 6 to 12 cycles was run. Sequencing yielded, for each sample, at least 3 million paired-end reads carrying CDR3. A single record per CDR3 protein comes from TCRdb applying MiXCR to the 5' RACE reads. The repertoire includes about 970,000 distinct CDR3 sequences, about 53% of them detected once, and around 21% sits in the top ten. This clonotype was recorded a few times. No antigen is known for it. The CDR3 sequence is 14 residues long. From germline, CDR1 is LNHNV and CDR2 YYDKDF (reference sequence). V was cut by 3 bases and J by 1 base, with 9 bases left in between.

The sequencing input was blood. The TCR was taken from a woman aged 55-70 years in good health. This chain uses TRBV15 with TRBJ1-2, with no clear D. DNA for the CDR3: TGTGCCACCAGCAGGAAGGTCCTTAACTATGGCTACACCTTC. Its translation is CATSRKVLNYGYTF.